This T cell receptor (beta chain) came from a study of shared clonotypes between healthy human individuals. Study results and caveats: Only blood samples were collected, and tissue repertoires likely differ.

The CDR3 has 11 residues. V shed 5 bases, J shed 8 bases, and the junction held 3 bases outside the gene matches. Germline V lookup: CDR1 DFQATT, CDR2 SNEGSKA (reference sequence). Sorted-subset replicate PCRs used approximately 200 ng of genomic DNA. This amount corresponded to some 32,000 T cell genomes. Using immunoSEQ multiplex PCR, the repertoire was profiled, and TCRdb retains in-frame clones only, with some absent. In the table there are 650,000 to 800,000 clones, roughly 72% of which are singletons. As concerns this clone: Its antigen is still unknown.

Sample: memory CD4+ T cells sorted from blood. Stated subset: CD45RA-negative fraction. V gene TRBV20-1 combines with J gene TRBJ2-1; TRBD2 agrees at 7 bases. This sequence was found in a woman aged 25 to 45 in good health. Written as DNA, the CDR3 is TGCAGTGCTGAGCGGGGCGATGAGCAGTTCTTC. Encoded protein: CSAERGDEQFF.